This TCR beta chain was identified in a study of shared clonotypes between healthy human individuals. The data were produced by immunoSEQ multiplex PCR, yet TCRdb's version contains in-frame clones alone and is incomplete. Here the sample spans some 1,900,000 clones, just under 95% being singletons. Naive-designated CD8 cells lacked CD45RO, were positively enriched for CCR7, and omitted terminally differentiated effector memory CD45RA+ cells. The donors, healthy adults who were HIV-negative, had experienced no recent acute infections or vaccinations. Donors were Caucasian adults residing in Nashville, Tennessee, USA. This clone came up once. Germline CDR1 and CDR2: SGHDN and FVKESK. Trimming pared 3 bases from V and 4 bases from J, leaving 5 bases between. CDR3 length: 12 residues.

The rearrangement links TRBV14 to TRBJ2-3; D unclear. Sequencing was carried out using naive CD8+ T cells sorted from blood. This receptor was identified in a man between 18 and 29 years old in good health. This CDR3 reads CASSHRPDTQYF. The CDR3 DNA is TGTGCCAGCAGCCATCGGCCAGATACGCAGTATTTT.